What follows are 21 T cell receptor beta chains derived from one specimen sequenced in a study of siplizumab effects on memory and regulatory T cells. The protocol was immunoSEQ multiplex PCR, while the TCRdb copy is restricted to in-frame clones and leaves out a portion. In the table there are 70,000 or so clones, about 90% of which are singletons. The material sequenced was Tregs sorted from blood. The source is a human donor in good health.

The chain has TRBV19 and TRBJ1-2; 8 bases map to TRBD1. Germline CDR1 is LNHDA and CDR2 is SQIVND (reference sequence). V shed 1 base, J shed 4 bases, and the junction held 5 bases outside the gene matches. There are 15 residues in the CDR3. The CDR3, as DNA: TGTGCCAGTAGTATAGCCCGGACAGGGCTCTATGGCTACACCTTC. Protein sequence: CASSIARTGLYGYTF.

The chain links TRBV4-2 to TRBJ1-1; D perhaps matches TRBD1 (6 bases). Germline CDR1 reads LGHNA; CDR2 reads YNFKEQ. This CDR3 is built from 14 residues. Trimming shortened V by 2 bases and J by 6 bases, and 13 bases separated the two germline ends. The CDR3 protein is CASSQNRGIAEAFF. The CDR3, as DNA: TGTGCCAGCAGCCAAAATAGGGGGATCGCTGAAGCTTTCTTT.

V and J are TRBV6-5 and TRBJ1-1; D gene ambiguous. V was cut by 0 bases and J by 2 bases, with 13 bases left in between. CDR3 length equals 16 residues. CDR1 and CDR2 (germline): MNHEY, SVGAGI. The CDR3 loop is CASSYSPGRRNTEAFF. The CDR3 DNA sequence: TGTGCCAGCAGTTACTCTCCAGGCCGGCGAAACACTGAAGCTTTCTTT.

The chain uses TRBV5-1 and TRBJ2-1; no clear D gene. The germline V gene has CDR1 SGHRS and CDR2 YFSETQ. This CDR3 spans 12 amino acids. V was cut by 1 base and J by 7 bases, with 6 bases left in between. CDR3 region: CASSLYLNEQFF. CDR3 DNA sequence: TGCGCCAGCAGCTTGTACCTGAATGAGCAGTTCTTC.

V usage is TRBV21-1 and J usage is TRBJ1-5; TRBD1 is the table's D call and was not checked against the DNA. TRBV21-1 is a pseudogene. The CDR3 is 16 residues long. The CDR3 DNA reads TGTGCCAGCAGCAAAAGAGGGACAGCGAGCAATCAGCCCCAGCATTTT. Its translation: CASSKRGTASNQPQHF.

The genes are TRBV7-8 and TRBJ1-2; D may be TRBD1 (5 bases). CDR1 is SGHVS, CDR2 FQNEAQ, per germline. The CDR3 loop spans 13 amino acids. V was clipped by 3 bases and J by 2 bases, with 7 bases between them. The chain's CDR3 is CASSFQGNYGYTF. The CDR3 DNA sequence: TGTGCCAGCAGCTTTCAGGGAAACTATGGCTACACCTTC.

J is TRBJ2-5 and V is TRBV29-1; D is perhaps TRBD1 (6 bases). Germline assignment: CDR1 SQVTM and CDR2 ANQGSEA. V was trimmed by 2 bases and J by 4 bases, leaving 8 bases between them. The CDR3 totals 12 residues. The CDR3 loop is CSVERGGETQYF. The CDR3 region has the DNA TGCAGCGTTGAAAGAGGGGGAGAGACCCAGTACTTC.

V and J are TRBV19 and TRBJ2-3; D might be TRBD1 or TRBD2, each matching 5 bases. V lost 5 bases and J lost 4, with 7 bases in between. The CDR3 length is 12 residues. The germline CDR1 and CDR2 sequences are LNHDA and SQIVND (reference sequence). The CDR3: CASSGGADTQYF. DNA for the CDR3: TGTGCCAGTAGTGGGGGAGCAGATACGCAGTATTTT.

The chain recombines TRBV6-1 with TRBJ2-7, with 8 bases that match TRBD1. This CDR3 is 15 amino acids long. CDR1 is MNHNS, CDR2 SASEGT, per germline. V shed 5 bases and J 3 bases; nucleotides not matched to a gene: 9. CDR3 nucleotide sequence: TGTGCCAGCAGTTTTCAGGACAGGGTTGGCTACGAGCAGTACTTC. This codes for CASSFQDRVGYEQYF.

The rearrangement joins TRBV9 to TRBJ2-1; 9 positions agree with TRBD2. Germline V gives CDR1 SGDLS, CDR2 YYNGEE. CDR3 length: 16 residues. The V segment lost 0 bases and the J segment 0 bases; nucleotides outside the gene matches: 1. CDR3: CASSVVSGGSYNEQFF. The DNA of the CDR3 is TGTGCCAGCAGCGTAGTTAGCGGGGGCTCCTACAATGAGCAGTTCTTC.

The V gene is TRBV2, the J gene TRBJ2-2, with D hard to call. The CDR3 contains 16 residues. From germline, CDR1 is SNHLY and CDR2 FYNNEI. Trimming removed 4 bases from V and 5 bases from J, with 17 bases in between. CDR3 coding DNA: TGTGCCAGCAGTGGGGCCAGCCCGGGCTCAACCGGGGAGCTGTTTTTT. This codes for CASSGASPGSTGELFF.

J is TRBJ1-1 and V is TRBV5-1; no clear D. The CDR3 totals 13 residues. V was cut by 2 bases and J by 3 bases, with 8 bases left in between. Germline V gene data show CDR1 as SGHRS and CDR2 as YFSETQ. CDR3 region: CASSFTRDTEAFF. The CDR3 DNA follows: TGCGCCAGCAGCTTTACCCGGGACACTGAAGCTTTCTTT.

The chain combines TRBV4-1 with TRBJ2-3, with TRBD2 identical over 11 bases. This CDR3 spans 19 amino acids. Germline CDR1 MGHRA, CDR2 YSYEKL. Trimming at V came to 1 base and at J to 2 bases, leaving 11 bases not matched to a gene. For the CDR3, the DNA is TGCGCCAGCAGCCAAGGGTATATTAGCGGGAGGGGACACACAGATACGCAGTATTTT. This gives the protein CASSQGYISGRGHTDTQYF.

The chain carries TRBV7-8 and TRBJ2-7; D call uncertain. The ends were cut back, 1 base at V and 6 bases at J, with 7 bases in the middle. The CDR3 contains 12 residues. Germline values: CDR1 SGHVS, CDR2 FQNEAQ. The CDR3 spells CASSLVGFEQYF. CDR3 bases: TGTGCCAGCAGCTTAGTAGGGTTCGAGCAGTACTTC.

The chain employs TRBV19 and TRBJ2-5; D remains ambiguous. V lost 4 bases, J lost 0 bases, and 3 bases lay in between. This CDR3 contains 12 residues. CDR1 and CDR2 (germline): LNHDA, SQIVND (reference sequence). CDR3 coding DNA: TGTGCCAGTAGTAGGTACCAAGAGACCCAGTACTTC. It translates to CASSRYQETQYF.

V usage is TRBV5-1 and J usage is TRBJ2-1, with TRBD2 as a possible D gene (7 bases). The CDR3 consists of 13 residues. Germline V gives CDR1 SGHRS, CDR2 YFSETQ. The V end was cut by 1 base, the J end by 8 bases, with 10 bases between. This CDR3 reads CASSLRGAHEQFF. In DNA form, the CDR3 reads TGCGCCAGCAGCTTGCGGGGGGCCCATGAGCAGTTCTTC.

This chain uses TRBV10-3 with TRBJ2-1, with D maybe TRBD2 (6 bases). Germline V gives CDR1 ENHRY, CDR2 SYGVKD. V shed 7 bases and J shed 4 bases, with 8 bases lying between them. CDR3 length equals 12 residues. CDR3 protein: CAITREYNEQFF. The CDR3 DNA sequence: TGTGCCATCACACGGGAGTACAATGAGCAGTTCTTC.

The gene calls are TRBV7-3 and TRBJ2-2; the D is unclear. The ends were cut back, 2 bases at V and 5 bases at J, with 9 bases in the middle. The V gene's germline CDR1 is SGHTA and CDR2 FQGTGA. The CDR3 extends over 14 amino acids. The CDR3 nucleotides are TGTGCCAGCAGCTTAGATTCCCAGACCGGGGAGCTGTTTTTT. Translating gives CASSLDSQTGELFF.

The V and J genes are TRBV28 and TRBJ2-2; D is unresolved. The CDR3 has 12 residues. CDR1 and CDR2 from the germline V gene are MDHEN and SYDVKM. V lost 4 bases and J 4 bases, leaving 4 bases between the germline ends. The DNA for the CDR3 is TGTGCCAGCAGTTACAGCACCGGGGAGCTGTTTTTT. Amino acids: CASSYSTGELFF.

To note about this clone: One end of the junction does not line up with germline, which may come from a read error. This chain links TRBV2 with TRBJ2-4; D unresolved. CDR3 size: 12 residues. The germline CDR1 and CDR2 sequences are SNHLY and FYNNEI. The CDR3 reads CASSEAENIQYF. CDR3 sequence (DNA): TGTGCCAGCAGTGAAGCCGAAAACATTCAGTACTTC.

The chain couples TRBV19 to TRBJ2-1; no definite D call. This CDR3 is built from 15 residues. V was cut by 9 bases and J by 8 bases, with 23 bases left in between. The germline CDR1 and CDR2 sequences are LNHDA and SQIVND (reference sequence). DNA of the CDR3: TGTGCCAGCGCGCCCGGGCGGCTCATAGGATATGAGCAGTTCTTC. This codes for CASAPGRLIGYEQFF.